The 30 T cell receptor beta chains below all came from one sample that was sequenced in a study of OX40 agonist ivuxolimab in advanced cancers. Repertoires were generated with immunoSEQ multiplex PCR, while TCRdb's copy carries only in-frame clones and drops some. The sample holds under 80,000 clones, about 92% seen once. The sample was CD4+ or CD8+ T cells sorted from blood, taken in a trial of the OX40 agonist ivuxolimab. These receptors were collected from an adult with an advanced solid tumor such as melanoma, head and neck, liver or kidney cancer.

This rearrangement joins TRBV7-6 to TRBJ2-7; D possibly uses TRBD1 or TRBD2 (5 bases each). The CDR3 extends over 14 amino acids. From germline, CDR1 is SGHVS and CDR2 FNYEAQ. The V and J ends lost 6 bases and 0 bases respectively, with 12 bases between them. The CDR3 reads CASSPWGSSYEQYF. DNA for the CDR3: TGTGCCAGCAGTCCTTGGGGGAGCTCCTACGAGCAGTACTTC.

This chain uses TRBV5-4 with TRBJ1-2, with TRBD1 as a possible D gene (5 bases). V shed 0 bases and J shed 3 bases, with 15 bases lying between them. CDR1 SGHNT and CDR2 YYREEE come from the germline V gene (reference sequence). There are 16 residues in the CDR3. CDR3 coding DNA: TGTGCCAGCAGCTTGGGGGGTCAGGGTACGGACTATGGCTACACCTTC. Protein: CASSLGGQGTDYGYTF.

The chain has TRBV27 and TRBJ2-5, with D tentatively TRBD1 or TRBD2 (6 bases each). The better agreement between TRBJ2-7 and the DNA end casts doubt on the J call. This CDR3 has 15 residues. Germline loops: CDR1 MNHEY, CDR2 SMNVEV (reference sequence). CDR3: CASTVLGGDLYEQYF. CDR3 in DNA: TGTGCCAGCACCGTCCTCGGGGGCGACCTCTACGAGCAGTACTTC.

This sequence joins TRBV18 and TRBJ2-3, with D unresolved. The CDR3 spans 15 residues. Looked up from germline, CDR1 is KGHSH and CDR2 is LQKENI. The germline V and J ends were trimmed by 0 bases and 1 base, with 8 bases remaining between them. The CDR3 DNA is TGTGCCAGCTCACCACCATCCCAGGGCACAGATACGCAGTATTTT. Protein sequence: CASSPPSQGTDTQYF.

The chain has TRBV5-5 and TRBJ1-4, with TRBD1 as a possible D gene (5 bases). The CDR3 consists of 15 residues. Looked up from germline, CDR1 is SGHKS and CDR2 is YYEKEE (reference sequence). V lost 1 base and J lost 5, with 12 bases in between. This CDR3 reads CASSLFQGLNEKLFF. DNA of the CDR3: TGTGCCAGCAGCTTGTTCCAGGGTCTCAATGAAAAACTGTTTTTT.

V gene TRBV27 combines with J gene TRBJ2-2, with D tentatively TRBD2 (6 bases). V gave up 10 bases and J gave up 6 bases, with 15 bases separating them. Germline CDR1 is MNHEY and CDR2 is SMNVEV (reference sequence). This CDR3 region has 13 residues. The CDR3 sequence is CATKTGEAGELFF. The CDR3 nucleotides are TGTGCCACCAAGACGGGGGAAGCCGGGGAGCTGTTTTTT.

The V and J genes are TRBV2 and TRBJ2-5, with D possibly TRBD1 on 5 matching bases. Germline lookup yields CDR1 SNHLY and CDR2 FYNNEI. V lost 2 bases, J lost 3 bases, and 7 bases lay in between. The CDR3 consists of 13 residues. CDR3 bases: TGTGCCAGCAGTGAACGACAGAAAGAGACCCAGTACTTC. As protein: CASSERQKETQYF.

The V gene is TRBV7-9, the J gene TRBJ1-1, with D unclear. This CDR3 region has 13 residues. V was clipped by 4 bases and J by 1 base, with 7 bases between them. Germline V lookup: CDR1 SEHNR, CDR2 FQNEAQ (reference sequence). The CDR3 DNA sequence: TGTGCCAGCAGCTCCGGCAAGAACACTGAAGCTTTCTTT. It is translated as CASSSGKNTEAFF.

This chain uses TRBV6-1 with TRBJ1-4, with D possibly matching TRBD1 (5 bases). The CDR3 is 13 residues long. Germline CDR1 is MNHNS and CDR2 is SASEGT. Trimming stripped 2 bases from V and 11 bases from J, with 12 bases between. CDR3 nucleotides: TGTGCCAGCAGTGAAAACTGGGACGGGAAACTGTTTTTT. Translated, it gives CASSENWDGKLFF.

In this sample, this clone turned up once. The chain has TRBV9 and TRBJ2-6; possibly TRBD1 for D (6 bases). Per the germline V gene, CDR1 is SGDLS and CDR2 is YYNGEE. This CDR3 is built from 16 residues. Trimming removed 4 bases from V and 0 bases from J, with 11 bases in between. In DNA, the CDR3 is TGTGCCAGCAGCCCACAAGGGGGCTCTGGGGCCAACGTCCTGACTTTC. As protein: CASSPQGGSGANVLTF. Using reference TRBV9 and TRBJ2-6 for the parts outside the CDR3, the full variable domain is DSGVTQTPKHLITATGQRVTLRCSPRSGDLSVYWYQQSLDQGLQFLIQYYNGEERAKGNILERFSAQQFPDLHSELNLSSLELGDSALYFCASSPQGGSGANVLTFGAGSRLTVL.

The V call is TRBV7-8, the J call TRBJ1-5; no clear D. From germline, CDR1 is SGHVS and CDR2 FQNEAQ. The V end lost 4 bases, the J end lost 4 bases, and 11 bases lay between the germline ends. The CDR3 covers 14 residues. The CDR3 nucleotides are TGTGCCAGCAGCTCCTCAGGAGTAAATCAGCCCCAGCATTTT. Its protein is CASSSSGVNQPQHF.

This chain uses TRBV6-1 with TRBJ2-5; weak D call: TRBD1 (5 bases). The CDR3 loop spans 14 amino acids. Looked up from germline, CDR1 is MNHNS and CDR2 is SASEGT. V shed 4 bases and J shed 1 base, with 10 bases lying between them. The CDR3 DNA reads TGTGCCAGCAGTGTCCCAGACAGCCAAGAGACCCAGTACTTC. This translates into CASSVPDSQETQYF.

The chain employs TRBV5-6 and TRBJ2-1, with D possibly TRBD2 on 5 matching bases. This CDR3 has 12 amino acids. Germline V CDR1 and CDR2: SGHDT, YYEEEE. Trimming stripped 5 bases from V and 4 bases from J, with 7 bases between. In DNA, the CDR3 is TGTGCCAGCAGTCGGGAATACAATGAGCAGTTCTTC. Amino acids: CASSREYNEQFF.

V usage is TRBV10-3 and J usage is TRBJ2-7; a weak D match, TRBD1 (6 bases). V was pared by 4 bases and J by 5 bases, with 15 bases between. The CDR3 runs to 14 residues. The germline V gene has CDR1 ENHRY and CDR2 SYGVKD. CDR3 in DNA: TGTGCCATCAGTGCCCTACAGGGATTCGACGAGCAGTACTTC. Translating gives CAISALQGFDEQYF.

The rearrangement uses TRBV5-1 and TRBJ1-3; D is uncertain. V lost 0 bases and J 7 bases, leaving 20 bases between the germline ends. Germline V gene sequence: CDR1 SGHRS, CDR2 YFSETQ. The CDR3 totals 17 residues. CDR3 nucleotides: TGCGCCAGCAGCTTGGGAGTAATGGGCCCCGATTGGAACACCATATATTTT. It specifies CASSLGVMGPDWNTIYF.

J is TRBJ2-7 and V is TRBV10-3; D possibly uses TRBD1 or TRBD2 (5 bases each). Trimming removed 0 bases from V and 3 bases from J, with 12 bases in between. CDR1 and CDR2 from the germline V gene are ENHRY and SYGVKD. The CDR3 covers 15 residues. The CDR3 coding sequence is TGTGCCATCAGTGAGTCCGGGGACGGAGACTACGAGCAGTACTTC. Encoded protein: CAISESGDGDYEQYF.

This clone was detected only a few times. DNA for the CDR3: TGTGCCATCAGGCTAGACAGGGGGTACACTGAAGCTTTCTTT. Translating gives CAIRLDRGYTEAFF. This chain connects TRBV10-3 to TRBJ1-1, with 9 bases identical to TRBD1. The V gene's germline CDR1 is ENHRY and CDR2 SYGVKD. This CDR3 region has 14 residues. The V segment lost 6 bases and the J segment 3 bases; nucleotides outside the gene matches: 5.

The chain recombines TRBV4-2 with TRBJ2-3; 8 positions agree with TRBD2. The V and J ends lost 3 bases and 5 bases, in that order; junction bases with no gene match: 13. The CDR3 extends over 17 amino acids. Looked up from germline, CDR1 is LGHNA and CDR2 is YNFKEQ. CDR3 residues: CASSHGLAFSPEDTQYF. CDR3 bases: TGTGCCAGCAGCCATGGACTAGCCTTCTCCCCGGAAGATACGCAGTATTTT.

The chain carries TRBV27 and TRBJ1-6; D remains unclear. Trimming removed 2 bases at V and 5 bases at J, with 13 bases between. This CDR3 region has 16 residues. Germline CDR1 and CDR2: MNHEY and SMNVEV (reference sequence). The CDR3 spells CASSLLPGPDNSPLHF. The CDR3 DNA reads TGTGCCAGCAGTTTACTCCCCGGCCCAGATAATTCACCCCTCCACTTT.

This chain links TRBV19 with TRBJ1-4; a weak D match, TRBD1 (5 bases). With 10 bases removed from V and 4 bases from J, the gap between germline ends came to 16 bases. This CDR3 has 14 amino acids. In germline, CDR1 is LNHDA, CDR2 SQIVND (reference sequence). The CDR3 DNA sequence: TGTGCCATTGGGACGGCGGACGATAATGAAAAACTGTTTTTT. This translates into CAIGTADDNEKLFF.

V and J are TRBV9 and TRBJ1-5; the D gene is possibly TRBD1 (6 bases). Trimming stripped 4 bases from V and 4 bases from J, with 15 bases between. There are 15 residues in the CDR3. From germline, CDR1 is SGDLS and CDR2 YYNGEE. The CDR3 reads CASSPFLDSNQPQHF. DNA of the CDR3: TGTGCCAGCAGCCCTTTTTTGGACAGTAATCAGCCCCAGCATTTT.

V is TRBV23-1 and J is TRBJ1-4, with TRBD1 matching 9 bases. TRBV23-1 is an open reading frame, and its role is uncertain. This CDR3 comprises 15 residues. Germline trimming cut 2 bases from V and 6 bases from J; bases unmatched to any gene: 4. The CDR3 sequence is CASSQATGGDEKLFF. DNA for the CDR3: TGCGCCAGCAGTCAAGCGACAGGGGGGGATGAAAAACTGTTTTTT.

This chain connects TRBV6-4 to TRBJ1-1; D might be TRBD1 (5 bases). CDR3 length equals 15 residues. Germline V gives CDR1 MRHNA, CDR2 SNTAGT. The V end lost 5 bases, the J end lost 5 bases, and 18 bases lay between the germline ends. The CDR3 bases are TGTGCCAGCAGTCAGACAGTGTCGGGGTTGACTGAAGCTTTCTTT. Protein product: CASSQTVSGLTEAFF.

This clone was picked up one time. The rearrangement joins TRBV6-1 to TRBJ2-1; D might be TRBD1 (5 bases). V gave up 5 bases and J gave up 4 bases, with 12 bases separating them. Per the germline V gene, CDR1 is MNHNS and CDR2 is SASEGT. CDR3 length: 14 residues. CDR3: CASSSQDKYNEQFF. CDR3 in DNA: TGTGCCAGCAGTTCCCAGGACAAATACAATGAGCAGTTCTTC.

The chain couples TRBV10-1 to TRBJ2-1; no definite D call. V was cut by 2 bases and J by 3 bases, with 5 bases left in between. Germline V gene sequence: CDR1 WNHNN, CDR2 SYGVQD (reference sequence). The CDR3 is 13 amino acids. The CDR3 loop reads CASSEAGYNEQFF. The CDR3 DNA sequence: TGCGCCAGCAGTGAGGCAGGCTACAATGAGCAGTTCTTC.

The J gene is TRBJ2-2, the V gene TRBV14, with unresolved D. Trimming removed 0 bases at V and 3 bases at J, with 11 bases between. Germline V gives CDR1 SGHDN, CDR2 FVKESK. The CDR3 runs 16 residues. CDR3 sequence reads: CASSQDLASDTGELFF. The CDR3, as DNA: TGTGCCAGCAGCCAAGATCTTGCCTCGGACACCGGGGAGCTGTTTTTT. The entire variable domain, with the rest obtained from reference TRBV14 and TRBJ2-2, is as follows: EAGVTQFPSHSVIEKGQTVTLRCDPISGHDNLYWYRRVMGKEIKFLLHFVKESKQDESGMPNNRFLAERTGGTYSTLKVQPAELEDSGVYFCASSQDLASDTGELFFGEGSRLTVL.

The gene calls are TRBV30 and TRBJ2-7; the D call may be TRBD1 or TRBD2 (5 bases each). This CDR3 has 12 residues. Trimming removed 5 bases from V and 4 bases from J, with 12 bases in between. Per the germline V gene, CDR1 is GTSNPN and CDR2 is SVGIG (reference sequence). The CDR3 nucleotides are TGTGCCTGGTCGGGGCCAGCTTACGAGCAGTACTTC. Its protein product is CAWSGPAYEQYF. Full variable domain (outside the CDR3, taken from reference TRBV30 and TRBJ2-7): SQTIHQWPATLVQPVGSPLSLECTVEGTSNPNLYWYRQAAGRGLQLLFYSVGIGQISSEVPQNLSASRPQDRQFILSSKKLLLSDSGFYLCAWSGPAYEQYFGPGTRLTVT.

The chain combines TRBV11-3 with TRBJ1-2; 8 nucleotides line up with TRBD1. Germline CDR1 and CDR2: SGHNT and YENEEA. V trimming: 0 bases; J trimming: 6 bases; junction bases outside the gene matches: 6. The CDR3 runs to 15 residues. The CDR3 DNA is TGTGCCAGCAGCTTAGACCGGACAGGGAGGGATGGCTACACCTTC. Its translation is CASSLDRTGRDGYTF.

The chain links TRBV7-2 to TRBJ1-6; D gene unclear. Trimming left V 0 bases short and J 8 bases short, with 11 bases between. The CDR3 has 15 residues. CDR1 is SGHTA and CDR2 is FQGNSA in the germline V gene. The CDR3 sequence: CASSLAGGDHSPLHF. CDR3 nucleotides: TGTGCCAGCAGCTTAGCCGGCGGGGATCATTCACCCCTCCACTTT. Full variable domain (rest looked up from reference TRBV7-2 and TRBJ1-6): GAGVSQSPSNKVTEKGKDVELRCDPISGHTALYWYRQSLGQGLEFLIYFQGNSAPDKSGLPSDRFSAERTGGSVSTLTIQRTQQEDSAVYLCASSLAGGDHSPLHFGNGTRLTVT.

The chain combines TRBV6-5 with TRBJ1-1; D possibly corresponds to TRBD1 (5 bases). V shed 3 bases and J shed 3 bases, with 11 bases lying between them. CDR3 size: 14 residues. Germline values: CDR1 MNHEY, CDR2 SVGAGI. The CDR3 DNA sequence: TGTGCCAGCAGTTATACCGGGACCGACACTGAAGCTTTCTTT. It is translated as CASSYTGTDTEAFF.